The rows below give T cell receptor beta chains drawn from one sample of a study of blood T cell repertoires in COVID-19. TCRdb's copy holds only in-frame clones and misses some; the assay was immunoSEQ multiplex PCR. Here the sample spans 100,000 to 150,000 clones, approximately 81% being singletons. The specimen sequenced was peripheral blood. The source of these receptors is a woman aged 25 to 39 who had recovered from COVID-19. The conserved cysteine and the conserved F or W are not part of the CDR3 here. For some rows the clone size is stated as once, few or many, or as a class when expanded; others skip it.

NA | 11 | TRBJ1-1 | TRBV7-6 | ASSSWGVTEAF
NA | 15 | TRBJ2-5 | TRBV5-1 | ASSLPTSTGYQETQY
once | 16 | TRBJ2-7 | TRBV18 | ASSTLLSDRGFSYEQY
NA | 15 | TRBJ2-1 | TRBV14 | ASSQDVVAGTYNEQF
NA | 12 | TRBJ2-1 | TRBV10-2 | ASSALAGVGEQF
NA | 13 | TRBJ1-2 | TRBV2 | ASREQVNSNYGYT
NA | 12 | TRBJ1-1 | TRBV3-1/TRBV3-2 | ASSQGTGNTEAF
NA | 15 | TRBJ2-2 | TRBV3-1/TRBV3-2 | ASSQVGLAGVAGELF
NA | 17 | TRBJ2-3 | TRBV11-2 | ASSLHSGLAGGPRRAQY
few | 14 | TRBJ1-5 | TRBV21-1 | ASSSPLDREEQPQH
NA | 12 | TRBJ2-3 | TRBV3-1/TRBV3-2 | ASSHGTGTDTQY
NA | 13 | TRBJ2-6 | TRBV18 | ASSPDRSGANVLT
once | 15 | TRBJ1-2 | TRBV19 | ASSTVQTGRINYGYT
once | 12 | TRBJ1-1 | TRBV5-4 | ASSFDGGDTEAF
NA | 16 | TRBJ2-2 | TRBV6-2/TRBV6-3 | ASSFRTSGRVNTGELF
once | 13 | TRBJ2-1 | TRBV6-5 | ASSPSGSSVNEQF
NA | 13 | TRBJ1-1 | TRBV5-4 | ASSLPGLKNTEAF
NA | 12 | TRBJ2-7 | TRBV6-5 | ASSDSGQTYEQY
NA | 11 | TRBJ1-2 | TRBV19 | ASSIKANYGYT
NA | 13 | TRBJ2-1 | TRBV18 | ASSPTGGGNNEQF
NA | 10 | TRBJ2-3 | TRBV19 | ASSISTDTQY
once | 15 | TRBJ2-3 | TRBV5-1 | ASSSGLAGLFTDTQY
NA | 15 | TRBJ2-1 | TRBV6-1 | ASSDLGQDLSYNEQF
NA | 13 | TRBJ2-7 | TRBV4-1 | ASSHEGQGAYEQY
NA | 11 | TRBJ2-3 | TRBV27 | ASSLERADTQY
NA | 14 | TRBJ2-2 | TRBV5-1 | ASSFRGLANTGELF
few | 11 | TRBJ2-3 | TRBV3-1/TRBV3-2 | ASSHLAGDTQY
NA | 14 | TRBJ1-5 | TRBV19 | ASSTLTGTGNQPQH
many | 12 | TRBJ1-3 | TRBV5-8 | ASSFQGSGNTIY
NA | 13 | TRBJ2-3 | TRBV9 | ASSVGQSSTDTQY
NA | 14 | TRBJ2-2 | TRBV2 | AFIRVPGSNTGELF
NA | 13 | TRBJ2-5 | TRBV19 | ASSIGGFAGETQY
NA | 10 | TRBJ1-1 | TRBV12-3/TRBV12-4 | ASSFRGTEAF
once | 11 | TRBJ2-1 | TRBV20-1 | SASYLAGNEQF
NA | 13 | TRBJ2-1 | TRBV5-1 | ASSFGTGWGNEQF
once | 16 | TRBJ1-1 | TRBV5-6 | ASSFPGQGTTEGTEAF
NA | 14 | TRBJ1-3 | TRBV6-5 | ASSSEGTGSGNTIY
NA | 12 | TRBJ2-3 | TRBV27 | ASTWKRGTDTQY
NA | 11 | TRBJ2-3 | TRBV7-3 | ASSRGSENTQY
NA | 10 | TRBJ2-5 | TRBV10-3 | AISEAGETQY
once | 11 | TRBJ2-7 | TRBV6-5 | ASSYSEGGEQY
NA | 11 | TRBJ1-1 | TRBV5-1 | ASSLSPKGEAF
NA | 15 | TRBJ1-2 | TRBV19 | ASSISLGTGGTKGYT
once | 14 | TRBJ1-5 | TRBV19 | ASSIVGEMSNQPQH
NA | 12 | TRBJ2-7 | TRBV18 | ASSPRNGTYEQY
NA | 15 | TRBJ2-2 | TRBV7-6 | ASSSSSQRYDTGELF
NA | 12 | TRBJ1-5 | TRBV10-2 | ASSEVDRTQPQH
once | 14 | TRBJ2-2 | TRBV7-8 | ASSRGGRGNTGELF